The 4 T cell receptor beta chains listed next were all sequenced from one sample in a study of OX40 agonist ivuxolimab in advanced cancers. Generated by immunoSEQ multiplex PCR, the TCRdb table keeps only in-frame clones and is missing some. Of 65,000 to 95,000 clones in the sample, about 84% were seen once. The material sequenced was CD4+ or CD8+ T cells sorted from blood, taken in a trial of the OX40 agonist ivuxolimab. These receptor sequences come from an adult with an advanced solid tumor such as melanoma, head and neck, liver or kidney cancer.

This clone occurred a few times. This chain connects TRBV27 to TRBJ2-1; D might be TRBD2 (5 bases). Per the germline V gene, CDR1 is MNHEY and CDR2 is SMNVEV (reference sequence). The CDR3 is 11 residues long. V dropped 5 bases and J dropped 11 bases, with 10 bases sitting between them. DNA of the CDR3: TGTGCCAGCAGTCAAAGGGAGAAGCAGTTCTTC. Protein: CASSQREKQFF.

The chain carries TRBV11-3 and TRBJ1-1; D might be TRBD1 (5 bases). The CDR3 has 13 residues. The germline gives CDR1 SGHNT, CDR2 YENEEA. V lost 0 bases to trimming and J lost 8 bases, with 10 bases between them. CDR3 region: CASSLEGDREAFF. CDR3 DNA sequence: TGTGCCAGCAGCTTAGAAGGTGACAGAGAAGCTTTCTTT.

J is TRBJ2-2 and V is TRBV2, with D perhaps TRBD1 or TRBD2 (5 bases each). Trimming stripped 1 base from V and 7 bases from J, with 16 bases between. The CDR3 length is 16 residues. From germline, CDR1 is SNHLY and CDR2 FYNNEI. In DNA, the CDR3 is TGTGCCAGCAGTGAAGAGACATTGGGACCGGGCGGGGAGCTGTTTTTT. Translating it yields CASSEETLGPGGELFF.

The chain joins TRBV5-4 to TRBJ2-1; 9 bases map to TRBD1. With V trimmed by 4 bases and J by 2 bases, 10 bases remained unmatched. CDR1 is SGHNT, CDR2 YYREEE, per germline (reference sequence). This CDR3 spans 17 amino acids. In DNA form, the CDR3 reads TGTGCCAGCAGCGTCTACAGGGGGCGCGTAGCCTACAATGAGCAGTTCTTC. Its protein product is CASSVYRGRVAYNEQFF.